This T cell receptor beta chain stems from a study of blood T cell repertoires in COVID-19. Across the study: T cells, B-cell-depleted T cells, or PBMCs provided the cDNA or gDNA that served as material.

Followed longitudinally, the Seattle patients had been enrolled during active infection. The assay was immunoSEQ multiplex PCR, and TCRdb's table has in-frame clones only and misses some. The data hold roughly 100,000 clones, with about nine tenths observed a single time. The CDR3 runs 14 residues. Germline lookup yields CDR1 LNHDA and CDR2 SQIVND (reference sequence). V shed 7 bases and J 6 bases; nucleotides not matched to a gene: 10. This chain joins TRBV19 and TRBJ1-1; TRBD1 aligns across 8 bases. This clonotype was obtained from a woman aged 50 to 60 with COVID-19, enrolled during active disease. Sequencing was carried out using peripheral blood. For the CDR3, the DNA is TGTGCCAGTAAAAATGGACAGGGATCATCTGAAGCTTTCTTT. It specifies CASKNGQGSSEAFF.